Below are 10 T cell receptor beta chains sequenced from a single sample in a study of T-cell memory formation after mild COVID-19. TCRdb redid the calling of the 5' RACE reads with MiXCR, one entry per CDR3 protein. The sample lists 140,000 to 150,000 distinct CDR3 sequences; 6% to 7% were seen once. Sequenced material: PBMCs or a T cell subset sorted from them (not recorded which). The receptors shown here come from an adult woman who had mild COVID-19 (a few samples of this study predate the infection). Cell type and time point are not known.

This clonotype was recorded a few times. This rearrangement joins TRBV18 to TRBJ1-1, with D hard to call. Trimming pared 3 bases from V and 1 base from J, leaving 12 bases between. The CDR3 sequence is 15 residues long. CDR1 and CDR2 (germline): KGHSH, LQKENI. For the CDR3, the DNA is TGTGCCAGCTCACCCATGTTGGGTACGAACACTGAAGCTTTCTTT. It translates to CASSPMLGTNTEAFF.

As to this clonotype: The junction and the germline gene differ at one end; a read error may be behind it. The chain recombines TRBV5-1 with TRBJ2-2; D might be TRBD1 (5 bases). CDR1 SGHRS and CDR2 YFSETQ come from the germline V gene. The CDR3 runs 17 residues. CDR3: CAISLGRTSLNTGELFF. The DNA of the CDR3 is TGCGCCATCAGCTTAGGCCGGACAAGCCTTAACACCGGGGAGCTGTTTTTT.

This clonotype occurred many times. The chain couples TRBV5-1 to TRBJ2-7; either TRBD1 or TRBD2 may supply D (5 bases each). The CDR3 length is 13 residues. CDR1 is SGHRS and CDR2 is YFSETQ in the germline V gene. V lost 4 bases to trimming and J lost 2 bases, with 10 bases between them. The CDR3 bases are TGCGCCAGCAGCATCGGGGCGGCCTACGAGCAGTACTTC. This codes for CASSIGAAYEQYF.

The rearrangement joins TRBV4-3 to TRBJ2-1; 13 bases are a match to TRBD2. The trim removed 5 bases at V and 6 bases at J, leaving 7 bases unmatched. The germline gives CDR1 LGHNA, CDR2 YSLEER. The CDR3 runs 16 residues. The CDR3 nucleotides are TGCGCCAGCAGCTCATTTACTAGCGGGAGGGGCAATGAGCAGTTCTTC. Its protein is CASSSFTSGRGNEQFF.

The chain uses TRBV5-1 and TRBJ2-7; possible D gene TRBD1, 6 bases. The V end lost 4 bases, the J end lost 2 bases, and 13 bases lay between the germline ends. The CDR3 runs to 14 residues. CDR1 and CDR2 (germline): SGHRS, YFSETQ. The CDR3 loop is CASSLGRQAYEQYF. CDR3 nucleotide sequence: TGCGCCAGCAGCCTGGGGAGACAGGCCTACGAGCAGTACTTC. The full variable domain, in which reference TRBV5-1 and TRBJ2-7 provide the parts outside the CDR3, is KAGVTQTPRYLIKTRGQQVTLSCSPISGHRSVSWYQQTPGQGLQFLFEYFSETQRNKGNFPGRFSGRQFSNSRSEMNVSTLELGDSALYLCASSLGRQAYEQYFGPGTRLTVT.

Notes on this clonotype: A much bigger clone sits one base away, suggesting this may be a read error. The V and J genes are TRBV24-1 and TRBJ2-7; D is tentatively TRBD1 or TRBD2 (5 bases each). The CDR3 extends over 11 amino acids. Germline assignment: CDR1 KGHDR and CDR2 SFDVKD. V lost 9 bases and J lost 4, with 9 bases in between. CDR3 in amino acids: CATDEGYEQYF. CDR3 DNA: TGTGCCACCGATGAGGGGTACGAGCAGTACTTC.

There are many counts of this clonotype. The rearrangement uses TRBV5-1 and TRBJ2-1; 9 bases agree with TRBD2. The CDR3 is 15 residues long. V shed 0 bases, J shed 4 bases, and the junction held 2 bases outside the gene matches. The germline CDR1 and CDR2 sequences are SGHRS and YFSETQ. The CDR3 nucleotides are TGCGCCAGCAGCTTGGGGACTAGCGAGTACAATGAGCAGTTCTTC. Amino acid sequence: CASSLGTSEYNEQFF. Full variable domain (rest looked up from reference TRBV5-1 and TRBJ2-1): KAGVTQTPRYLIKTRGQQVTLSCSPISGHRSVSWYQQTPGQGLQFLFEYFSETQRNKGNFPGRFSGRQFSNSRSEMNVSTLELGDSALYLCASSLGTSEYNEQFFGPGTRLTVL.

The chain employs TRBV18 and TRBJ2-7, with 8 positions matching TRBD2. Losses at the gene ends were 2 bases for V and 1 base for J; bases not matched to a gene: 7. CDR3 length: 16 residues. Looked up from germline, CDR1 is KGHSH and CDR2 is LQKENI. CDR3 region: CASSPAAGGGSYEQYF. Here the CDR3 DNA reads TGTGCCAGCTCACCAGCAGCCGGGGGGGGATCCTACGAGCAGTACTTC.

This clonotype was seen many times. This chain's CDR3 is CASSFTSGGSADTQYF. CDR3 sequence (DNA): TGTGCCAGCAGCTTTACTAGCGGGGGGAGTGCAGATACGCAGTATTTT. The chain carries TRBV7-8 and TRBJ2-3, with 12 bases lining up with TRBD2. The CDR3 is 16 residues long. Germline CDR1 and CDR2: SGHVS and FQNEAQ. V lost 3 bases and J lost 4; bases outside the gene matches: 5.

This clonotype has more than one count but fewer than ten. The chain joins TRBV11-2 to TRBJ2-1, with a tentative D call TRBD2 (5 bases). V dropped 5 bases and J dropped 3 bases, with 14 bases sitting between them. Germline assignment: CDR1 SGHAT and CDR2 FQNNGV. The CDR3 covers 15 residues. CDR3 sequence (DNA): TGTGCCAGCAGCCTCTCATCCACTAGCTACAATGAGCAGTTCTTC. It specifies CASSLSSTSYNEQFF.